This TCR beta chain comes out of a study of CD8 T cells in Susac syndrome. Roughly 0.45 to 1 ug RNA was reverse transcribed with random hexamers. One entry per CDR3 protein results from TCRdb running MiXCR on the immunoSEQ multiplex PCR reads. The sample holds roughly 220,000 distinct CDR3 sequences; about 94% are singletons and the top ten take approximately 0.15%. V was clipped by 6 bases and J by 2 bases, with 19 bases between them. There are 16 residues in the CDR3. Germline V gene lookup returns CDR1 SGHTA and CDR2 FQGNSA. TEMRA cells were FACS-enriched, and CD8+ and CD4+ T cells were isolated negatively.

The receptor was isolated from a human donor with Susac syndrome. The J gene is TRBJ1-2, the V gene TRBV7-2; the D gene is possibly TRBD1 (5 bases). The specimen sequenced was CD4+ T cells from PBMCs. The CDR3 DNA follows: TGTGCCAGCAGTCGAGGAACAGACGGACACAACTATGGCTACACCTTC. This gives the protein CASSRGTDGHNYGYTF.